Listed here are 19 T cell receptor beta chains from one sample, sequenced in a study of T cell changes during pregnancy in multiple sclerosis. Sequencing used immunoSEQ multiplex PCR; TCRdb keeps in-frame clones, though not all of them. The sample contains approximately 49,000 clones, 80% to 95% of which appear only once. Sequencing used peripheral blood, obtained after pregnancy. The receptors here all came from a female donor with multiple sclerosis, enrolled in a pregnancy study.

The rearrangement joins TRBV6-6 to TRBJ2-7, with 8 nucleotides matching TRBD1. The CDR3 is 15 amino acids. Germline V lookup: CDR1 MNHNY, CDR2 SVGAGI (reference sequence). J lost 6 bases, V lost 6 bases, and 13 bases had no gene match. CDR3 protein: CASSPRDGTGLEQYF. In nucleotides, the CDR3 is TGTGCCAGCAGCCCCCGGGACGGGACAGGTCTCGAGCAGTACTTC.

V usage is TRBV9 and J usage is TRBJ1-2; D perhaps matches TRBD1 (5 bases). CDR1 and CDR2 (germline): SGDLS, YYNGEE. Trimming removed 0 bases from V and 4 bases from J, with 10 bases in between. CDR3 length: 14 amino acids. CDR3 sequence: CASSVVGEGYGYTF. CDR3 bases: TGTGCCAGCAGCGTAGTAGGGGAGGGCTATGGCTACACCTTC.

The rearrangement links TRBV14 to TRBJ1-2, with 10 bases identical to TRBD1. V gave up 0 bases and J gave up 4 bases; unmatched junction bases: 2. CDR3 length: 15 residues. The germline V gene has CDR1 SGHDN and CDR2 FVKESK. The CDR3 reads CASSQDWTGGYGYTF. The CDR3 DNA reads as TGTGCCAGCAGCCAAGACTGGACAGGGGGCTATGGCTACACCTTC.

The chain recombines TRBV6-5 with TRBJ2-7; D may be TRBD1 (8 bases). Per germline, CDR1 MNHEY and CDR2 SVGAGI. The CDR3 spans 14 residues. V shed 6 bases and J shed 2 bases, with 14 bases lying between them. CDR3 amino acids: CASRYRGGAYEQYF. The CDR3 DNA reads as TGTGCCAGCAGGTACAGGGGGGGTGCCTACGAGCAGTACTTC.

This sequence joins TRBV5-8 and TRBJ1-6; D may be TRBD1 (6 bases). The V gene's germline CDR1 is SGHTS and CDR2 YDEGEE. The CDR3 is made up of 19 amino acids. V was trimmed by 4 bases and J by 6 bases, leaving 26 bases between them. The CDR3 protein is CASSPIPDRPQYINSPLHF. The CDR3, as DNA: TGTGCCAGCAGCCCGATCCCCGACAGGCCCCAATATATTAATTCACCCCTCCACTTT.

V is TRBV2 and J is TRBJ1-6; a weak D match, TRBD1 (6 bases). The CDR3 is 15 residues long. Trimming took off 6 bases at V and 6 bases at J, with 15 bases between the two ends. CDR1 is SNHLY, CDR2 FYNNEI, per germline. The chain's CDR3 is CASRGPGQLNSPLHF. The CDR3 region has the DNA TGTGCCAGCAGGGGACCGGGACAACTTAATTCACCCCTCCACTTT.

The V call is TRBV2, the J call TRBJ1-2; D ambiguous. The ends were cut back, 2 bases at V and 8 bases at J, with 15 bases in the middle. Germline V CDR1 and CDR2: SNHLY, FYNNEI. The CDR3 is 14 residues long. The DNA for the CDR3 is TGTGCCAGCAGTGAAAAAAGACAATCCGGCGGCTACACCTTC. Its translation: CASSEKRQSGGYTF.

This chain joins TRBV9 and TRBJ2-1; maybe TRBD2 (5 bases). Trimming took off 0 bases at V and 0 bases at J, with 13 bases between the two ends. Germline values: CDR1 SGDLS, CDR2 YYNGEE. The CDR3 covers 17 residues. CDR3 DNA sequence: TGTGCCAGCAGCGTAGAAGGAGCGGAAAGCTCCTACAATGAGCAGTTCTTC. This encodes CASSVEGAESSYNEQFF.

CDR3 DNA sequence: TGTGCCAGCAGCTTAACGGTAGCGGGGGGGCCAGGTCGGCGAGATACGCAGTATTTT. Translation gives CASSLTVAGGPGRRDTQYF. The gene calls are TRBV7-3 and TRBJ2-3, with 11 bases lining up with TRBD2. The CDR3 extends over 19 amino acids. The junction had 13 bases not matched to a gene; V was cut back by 0 bases and J by 5 bases. Germline loops: CDR1 SGHTA, CDR2 FQGTGA.

J is TRBJ1-4 and V is TRBV9; 10 positions match TRBD1. CDR1 and CDR2 from the germline V gene are SGDLS and YYNGEE. Trimming removed 3 bases from V and 0 bases from J; junction bases left unmatched: 8. This CDR3 region has 18 residues. As DNA, the CDR3 is TGTGCCAGCAGCGCCCCCCGGGACAGGGGTGCAACTAATGAAAAACTGTTTTTT. Translating gives CASSAPRDRGATNEKLFF.

CDR3 in amino acids: CASSLGTASYEQYF. In DNA form, the CDR3 reads TGTGCCAGCAGCTTAGGGACTGCTTCCTACGAGCAGTACTTC. This chain uses TRBV11-2 with TRBJ2-7; tentatively, D is TRBD2 (5 bases). The CDR3 extends over 14 amino acids. Trimming pared 1 base from V and 1 base from J, leaving 8 bases between. From germline, CDR1 is SGHAT and CDR2 FQNNGV.

This rearrangement joins TRBV6-5 to TRBJ1-2; tentatively, D is TRBD1 (5 bases). There are 13 residues in the CDR3. V dropped 0 bases and J dropped 6 bases, with 8 bases sitting between them. Looked up from germline, CDR1 is MNHEY and CDR2 is SVGAGI. CDR3 bases: TGTGCCAGCAGTTACTCCGCAGGGAATGGCTACACCTTC. Its protein product is CASSYSAGNGYTF.

The chain combines TRBV21-1 with TRBJ1-1; the table's D call, TRBD1, has no DNA check behind it. TRBV21-1 is reported as a pseudogene. This CDR3 is 16 amino acids long. CDR3 in amino acids: CAGRDRGPLADTEAFF. For the CDR3, the DNA is TGTGCCGGCCGTGACAGGGGTCCTCTCGCGGACACTGAAGCTTTCTTT.

The CDR3 DNA reads TGTGCCAGCAGCCCGGGGGGGCGGGGGCACACCGGGGAGCTGTTTTTT. Translating gives CASSPGGRGHTGELFF. The chain recombines TRBV7-3 with TRBJ2-2; 8 bases match TRBD2. V lost 5 bases, J lost 3 bases, and 8 bases stayed unmatched. The CDR3 sequence is 16 residues long. Germline assignment: CDR1 SGHTA and CDR2 FQGTGA.

The chain uses TRBV9 and TRBJ2-3, with 9 bases matching TRBD2. V was pared by 5 bases and J by 7 bases, with 5 bases of the junction left unmatched. In germline, CDR1 is SGDLS, CDR2 YYNGEE. CDR3 size: 13 residues. The CDR3 spells CASSPSGAYTQYF. For the CDR3, the DNA is TGTGCCAGCAGTCCTAGCGGGGCTTATACGCAGTATTTT.

CDR3 sequence reads: CSVEDRGGPAFF. Written as DNA, the CDR3 is TGCAGCGTTGAAGATCGAGGGGGCCCGGCTTTCTTT. The rearrangement links TRBV29-1 to TRBJ1-1, with 7 bases identical to TRBD1. V shed 0 bases, J shed 11 bases, and the junction held 6 bases outside the gene matches. This CDR3 is built from 12 residues. Germline CDR1 is SQVTM and CDR2 is ANQGSEA.

Note on this clone: This CDR3 is also generated by other DNA sequences in the sample. V gene TRBV19 combines with J gene TRBJ1-5; 8 bases line up with TRBD1. From germline, CDR1 is LNHDA and CDR2 SQIVND (reference sequence). The CDR3 has 16 residues. J lost 1 base, V lost 2 bases, and 4 bases had no gene match. CDR3 sequence: CASSIPGGGSNQPQHF. The CDR3 bases are TGTGCCAGTAGTATACCAGGGGGCGGGAGCAATCAGCCCCAGCATTTT.

The chain is built from TRBV6-5 and TRBJ2-3; D ambiguous. Germline V gives CDR1 MNHEY, CDR2 SVGAGI. CDR3 size: 14 residues. The ends were cut back, 6 bases at V and 2 bases at J, with 12 bases in the middle. The CDR3, as DNA: TGTGCCAGCAGACTTAGTTGGTACACAGATACGCAGTATTTT. This gives the protein CASRLSWYTDTQYF.

The chain recombines TRBV19 with TRBJ1-4; D gene ambiguous. V was clipped by 5 bases and J by 8 bases, with 18 bases between them. Germline assignment: CDR1 LNHDA and CDR2 SQIVND (reference sequence). The CDR3 loop spans 15 amino acids. The CDR3 sequence: CASSETRAGQEKLFF. The CDR3 DNA follows: TGTGCCAGTAGTGAGACAAGGGCGGGCCAGGAAAAACTGTTTTTT.